Presented here are 3 T cell receptor beta chains from one specimen sequenced in a study of T cells in women clearing cervical HPV infection. Measured with immunoSEQ multiplex PCR; TCRdb has only the in-frame clones, and not every one. The sample totals about 31,000 clones. The specimen sequenced was blood buffy coat. These receptor sequences come from a woman aged 18 to 69 with a cervical HPV16 infection that either progressed to CIN3+ or cleared (not recorded which).

As concerns this clone: Read coverage stops 3 residues before the CDR3 terminus; the germline J gene supplies the remainder. The chain joins TRBV19 to TRBJ2-7; 15 nucleotides agree with TRBD2. CDR1 LNHDA and CDR2 SQIVND come from the germline V gene (reference sequence). V was pared by 4 bases and J by 6 bases, with 1 base of the junction left unmatched. The CDR3 totals 14 residues. The CDR3 is CASSTGLAGGEQYF. The covered CDR3 bases are TGTGCCAGTAGTACGGGACTAGCGGGAGGCGAG.

In regard to this clone: The observed sequence ends 3 residues before the CDR3 terminus, with the missing tail filled in from the germline J gene. The same CDR3 arises from other DNA sequences in this sample as well. The genes are TRBV5-1 and TRBJ1-1; 11 bases fit TRBD1. The V segment lost 3 bases and the J segment 5 bases; nucleotides outside the gene matches: 3. The CDR3 has 14 amino acids. Germline assignment: CDR1 SGHRS and CDR2 YFSETQ. CDR3 protein: CASSSGTGGTEAFF. CDR3 bases read: TGCGCCAGCAGCTCAGGGACAGGGGGGACTGAA.

A note on this clone: The CDR3 extends 3 residues past the end of the read, so its final part is completed from the germline J gene. The chain combines TRBV7-9 with TRBJ1-2, with D maybe TRBD1 (5 bases). CDR1 and CDR2 from the germline V gene are SEHNR and FQNEAQ (reference sequence). CDR3 length equals 15 residues. The CDR3 loop reads CASSLDYGGLESYTF. The sequenced part of the CDR3 DNA is TGTGCCAGCAGCTTAGACTACGGGGGGTTAGAGAGC.